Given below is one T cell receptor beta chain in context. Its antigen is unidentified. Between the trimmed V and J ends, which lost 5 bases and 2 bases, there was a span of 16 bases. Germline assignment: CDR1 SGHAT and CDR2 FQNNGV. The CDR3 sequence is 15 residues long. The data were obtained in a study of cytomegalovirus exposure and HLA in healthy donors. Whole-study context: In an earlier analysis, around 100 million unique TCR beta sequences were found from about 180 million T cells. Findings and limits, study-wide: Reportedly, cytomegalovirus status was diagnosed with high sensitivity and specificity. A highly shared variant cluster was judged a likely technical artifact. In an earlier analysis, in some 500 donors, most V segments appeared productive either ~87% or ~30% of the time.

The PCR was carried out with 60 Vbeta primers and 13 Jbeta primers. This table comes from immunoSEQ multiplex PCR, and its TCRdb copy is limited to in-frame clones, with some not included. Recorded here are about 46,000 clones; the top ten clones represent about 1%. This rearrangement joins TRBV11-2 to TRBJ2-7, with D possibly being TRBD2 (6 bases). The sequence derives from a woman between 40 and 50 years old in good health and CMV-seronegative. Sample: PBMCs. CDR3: CASSHTSYFTYEQYF. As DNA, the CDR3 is TGTGCCAGCAGCCACACTAGCTATTTTACCTACGAGCAGTACTTC.